The 3 T cell receptor beta chains below were found in one sample sequenced in a study of OX40 agonist ivuxolimab in advanced cancers. Clones were sequenced by immunoSEQ multiplex PCR, and TCRdb holds only the in-frame ones, with some missing. This sample yields tens of thousands of clones, of which about 93% are seen a single time; 6.5% to 7.5% belongs to the top ten. Sequencing was performed on CD4+ or CD8+ T cells sorted from blood, taken in a trial of the OX40 agonist ivuxolimab. These TCRs come from an adult with an advanced solid tumor such as melanoma, head and neck, liver or kidney cancer.

This clone was observed a single time. The chain uses TRBV19 and TRBJ2-7; perhaps TRBD1 as D (6 bases). The germline gives CDR1 LNHDA, CDR2 SQIVND (reference sequence). The CDR3 totals 13 residues. The V end lost 5 bases, the J end lost 3 bases, and 11 bases lay between the germline ends. The CDR3 sequence: CASSPDSNYEQYF. DNA for the CDR3: TGTGCCAGTAGTCCGGACAGTAACTACGAGCAGTACTTC.

The chain links TRBV6-4 to TRBJ2-5; TRBD2 matches at 9 bases. The CDR3 contains 16 residues. J gave up 0 bases and V 6 bases, and 8 bases lay outside the gene matches. CDR1 and CDR2 (germline): MRHNA, SNTAGT. Written as DNA, the CDR3 is TGTGCCAGCAGAGCCGGGACTAGCTCGTACCAAGAGACCCAGTACTTC. This codes for CASRAGTSSYQETQYF.

This clone was seen just once. The chain uses TRBV11-2 and TRBJ1-6; D gene uncertain. Germline CDR1 SGHAT, CDR2 FQNNGV. There are 12 residues in the CDR3. Trimming removed 1 base from V and 9 bases from J, with 4 bases in between. CDR3 sequence reads: CASSLGSSPLHF. In DNA, the CDR3 is TGTGCCAGCAGCTTAGGGAGTTCACCCCTCCACTTT.